One and the same sample provided the 14 T cell receptor beta chains below, sequenced in a study of blood T cells in healthy people across ages. Then a second PCR, running roughly 7 to 12 cycles, was carried out with a sample-barcoded 5' primer and a J-beta primer mix. MiXCR, run by TCRdb on the 5' RACE reads, gives a single entry per CDR3 protein. The sample lists more than 650,000 distinct CDR3 sequences; 53% were seen once. Sample: blood. Receptors were obtained from an elderly man in good health.

This chain connects TRBV20-1 to TRBJ2-1; TRBD2 matches at 10 bases. Germline lookup yields CDR1 DFQATT and CDR2 SNEGSKA (reference sequence). This CDR3 comprises 14 residues. J was trimmed by 7 bases and V by 3 bases; bases with no gene match: 6. CDR3 bases: TGCAGTGCTAGCGGGACTAGCGTGACTAATGAGCAGTTCTTC. It translates to CSASGTSVTNEQFF.

The chain employs TRBV24-1 and TRBJ2-5; 9 bases map to TRBD1. This CDR3 comprises 14 residues. V trimming: 4 bases; J trimming: 4 bases; junction bases outside the gene matches: 3. The V gene's germline CDR1 is KGHDR and CDR2 SFDVKD. The CDR3: CATSDTGGGETQYF. CDR3 in DNA: TGTGCCACCAGTGACACAGGGGGCGGAGAGACCCAGTACTTC.

The V gene is TRBV27, the J gene TRBJ2-7; D tentatively reads TRBD1 or TRBD2 (5 bases each). From germline, CDR1 is MNHEY and CDR2 SMNVEV (reference sequence). The CDR3 runs to 14 residues. V gave up 5 bases and J gave up 3 bases, with 14 bases separating them. CDR3 coding DNA: TGTGCCAGCAGTGACGAGGGACCTCGCTACGAGCAGTACTTC. Its protein is CASSDEGPRYEQYF.

Details on this clonotype: The junction differs from germline at one of its ends, possibly a read error. The chain joins TRBV3-1 to TRBJ1-5; TRBD1 is a possible D gene (5 bases). The CDR3 loop spans 15 amino acids. Germline CDR1 reads LGHDT; CDR2 reads YNNKEL (reference sequence). CDR3 loop: CAGSQDSFSNQPQHF. CDR3 bases: TGTGCCGGCAGCCAAGACAGTTTTAGCAATCAGCCCCAGCATTTT.

There are a few counts of this clonotype. The chain combines TRBV7-9 with TRBJ2-7, with 7 nucleotides matching TRBD1. Looked up from germline, CDR1 is SEHNR and CDR2 is FQNEAQ (reference sequence). The ends lost 0 bases at V and 4 bases at J; junction bases unmatched: 9. The CDR3 totals 16 residues. CDR3 in amino acids: CASSLATRTGQYEQYF. Here the CDR3 DNA reads TGTGCCAGCAGCTTAGCAACCCGGACAGGACAGTACGAGCAGTACTTC.

The chain is built from TRBV15 and TRBJ2-4; D possibly matches TRBD1 or TRBD2 (6 bases each). The CDR3 has 17 residues. The germline CDR1 and CDR2 sequences are LNHNV and YYDKDF (reference sequence). Trimming took 3 bases from V and 3 from J, leaving 18 bases between them. In nucleotides, the CDR3 is TGTGCCACCAGCAGGAGCCCAGGGGCCGGGGGCAAAAACATTCAGTACTTC. Translating it yields CATSRSPGAGGKNIQYF.

A note on this clonotype: One end of the junction fails to match germline, which may point to a read error. The gene calls are TRBV5-6 and TRBJ2-5, with TRBD2 matching over 7 bases. The CDR3 length is 14 residues. Germline lookup yields CDR1 SGHDT and CDR2 YYEEEE. In DNA, the CDR3 is TGTGTCAGCAGCCCAGCGGGACCTGGGGAGACCCAGTACTTC. It codes for CVSSPAGPGETQYF. The variable domain in full, with the rest retrieved from reference TRBV5-6 and TRBJ2-5, is DAGVTQSPTHLIKTRGQQVTLRCSPKSGHDTVSWYQQALGQGPQFIFQYYEEEERQRGNFPDRFSGHQFPNYSSELNVNALLLGDSALYLCVSSPAGPGETQYFGPGTRLLVL.

The rearrangement joins TRBV14 to TRBJ1-2, with D possibly matching TRBD1 (6 bases). The germline CDR1 and CDR2 sequences are SGHDN and FVKESK. The CDR3 runs to 14 residues. V shed 0 bases and J shed 7 bases, with 12 bases lying between them. The CDR3 is CASSQDLGGCGYTF. CDR3 sequence (DNA): TGTGCCAGCAGCCAAGATCTAGGGGGATGTGGCTACACCTTC.

This clonotype has a count of ten or more. The genes are TRBV12-3 or TRBV12-4 and TRBJ2-6; 9 bases line up with TRBD1. This CDR3 contains 15 residues. V was pared by 6 bases and J by 7 bases, with 7 bases of the junction left unmatched. This CDR3 reads CASSTETGGANVLTF. The CDR3 DNA reads as TGTGCCAGCAGCACAGAGACAGGGGGAGCCAACGTCCTGACTTTC.

The chain uses TRBV29-1 and TRBJ2-3, with a weak D call TRBD1 (6 bases). Deletions cut 4 bases from V and 4 bases from J, with 9 bases between. Germline CDR1 and CDR2: SQVTM and ANQGSEA. CDR3 size: 12 residues. CDR3 nucleotides: TGCAGCGTTGTCCAGGGGTCAGATACGCAGTATTTT. Its translation is CSVVQGSDTQYF.

The table lists this clonotype with a few counts. This chain joins TRBV20-1 and TRBJ2-5, with 8 bases aligning to TRBD1. Germline V CDR1 and CDR2: DFQATT, SNEGSKA (reference sequence). The CDR3 runs 13 residues. The J segment lost 3 bases and the V segment lost 5 bases, leaving 5 bases of the junction unmatched. The CDR3 loop is CSAPRTGKETQYF. The DNA for the CDR3 is TGCAGTGCTCCCCGGACAGGGAAAGAGACCCAGTACTTC.

In its sample, this clonotype was seen many times. Mismatch with germline at one junction end may stem from a read error. The V and J genes are TRBV5-1 and TRBJ2-6, with D perhaps matching TRBD2 (5 bases). CDR3 size: 15 residues. Germline CDR1 reads SGHRS; CDR2 reads YFSETQ. The CDR3 here is CASSLVGAGANVLTF. CDR3 bases: TGTGCCAGCAGCTTAGTGGGAGCTGGGGCCAACGTCCTGACTTTC.

CDR3 sequence: CASTQGGSGELFF. Written as DNA, the CDR3 is TGTGCCAGCACCCAGGGAGGGTCCGGGGAGCTGTTTTTT. The chain combines TRBV6-1 with TRBJ2-2; 7 positions agree with TRBD2. CDR1 and CDR2 (germline): MNHNS, SASEGT. Losses at the gene ends were 7 bases for V and 6 bases for J; bases not matched to a gene: 5. The CDR3 extends over 13 amino acids.

V and J are TRBV12-3 or TRBV12-4 and TRBJ2-3; TRBD1 aligns across 9 bases. This CDR3 is built from 15 residues. V was pared by 4 bases and J by 4 bases, with 6 bases of the junction left unmatched. In DNA, the CDR3 is TGTGCCAGCAGTTCCGGGACAGGGCAGGCAGATACGCAGTATTTT. It yields the protein CASSSGTGQADTQYF.